This TCR beta chain comes out of a study of Ad26.COV2.S vaccination and SARS-CoV-2 variants. V shed 5 bases and J shed 3 bases, with 7 bases lying between them. The V gene's germline CDR1 is SEHNR and CDR2 FQNEAQ (reference sequence). The CDR3 extends over 13 amino acids. Repertoires were generated with immunoSEQ multiplex PCR, while TCRdb's copy carries only in-frame clones and drops some. The sample contains approximately 350,000 clones, about four fifths of which appear only once. The treatment was: around 19 received Ad26.COV2.S at low or high dose, single or two shots; about five received placebo; per-sample allocation not given. Samples analyzed were those drawn on day 63 after the first vaccine or placebo injection. Donation was by an adult aged 18-55 years who was in Boston.

The clonotype was recovered from a person aged 18-60 years who received the Ad26.COV2.S COVID-19 vaccine or a placebo. The sample was peripheral blood, taken in a trial of Ad26.COV2.S vaccine versus placebo. The rearrangement joins TRBV7-9 to TRBJ2-2; no clear D. This CDR3 reads CASSPDHTGELFF. CDR3 in DNA: TGTGCCAGCAGCCCGGACCACACCGGGGAGCTGTTTTTT.